This T cell receptor beta chain was found in a study of shared clonotypes between healthy human individuals. Sequenced by immunoSEQ multiplex PCR; TCRdb stores in-frame clones only, minus some. The sample contains millions of clones, roughly 94% of which appear only once. Germline V gene data show CDR1 as SGDLS and CDR2 as YYNGEE. V dropped 3 bases and J dropped 9 bases, with 12 bases sitting between them. The CDR3 is 12 amino acids. This receptor was identified in a man between 18 and 29 years old in good health. Material for sequencing was naive CD4+ T cells sorted from blood. Subset given: CD45RA+ positively selected. The J gene is TRBJ2-5, the V gene TRBV9, with a tentative D call TRBD1 (5 bases). The chain's CDR3 is CASSDDSRAQYF. DNA of the CDR3: TGTGCCAGCAGCGACGACTCCAGGGCCCAGTACTTC.